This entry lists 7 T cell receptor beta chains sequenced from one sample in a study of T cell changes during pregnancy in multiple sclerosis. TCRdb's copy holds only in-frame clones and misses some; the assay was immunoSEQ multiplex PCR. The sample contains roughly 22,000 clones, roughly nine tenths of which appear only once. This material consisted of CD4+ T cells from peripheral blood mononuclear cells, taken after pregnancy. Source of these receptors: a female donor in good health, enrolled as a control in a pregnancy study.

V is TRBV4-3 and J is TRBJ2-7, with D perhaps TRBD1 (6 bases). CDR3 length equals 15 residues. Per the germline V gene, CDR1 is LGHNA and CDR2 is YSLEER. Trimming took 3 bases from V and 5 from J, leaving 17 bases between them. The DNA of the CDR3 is TGCGCCAGCAGCCATCTGCCAGGGGCCACCGACGAGCAGTACTTC. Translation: CASSHLPGATDEQYF.

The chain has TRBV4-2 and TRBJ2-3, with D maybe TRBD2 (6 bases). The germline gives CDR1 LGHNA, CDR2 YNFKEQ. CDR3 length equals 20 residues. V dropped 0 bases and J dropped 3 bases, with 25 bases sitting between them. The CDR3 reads CASSQDLPRPEGGRTDTQYF. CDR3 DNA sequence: TGTGCCAGCAGCCAAGATTTGCCTAGACCGGAGGGAGGTAGGACAGATACGCAGTATTTT.

This CDR3 reads CASKAYTDNEQFF. The CDR3 DNA is TGTGCCAGCAAAGCGTATACGGACAATGAGCAGTTCTTC. The gene calls are TRBV7-2 and TRBJ2-1; unclear D gene. The germline V and J ends were trimmed by 7 bases and 5 bases, with 12 bases remaining between them. Germline lookup yields CDR1 SGHTA and CDR2 FQGNSA. CDR3 size: 13 residues.

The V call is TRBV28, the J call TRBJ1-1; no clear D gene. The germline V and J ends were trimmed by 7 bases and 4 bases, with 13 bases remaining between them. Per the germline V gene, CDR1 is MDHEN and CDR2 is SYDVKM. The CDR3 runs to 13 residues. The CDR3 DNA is TGTGCCAGCACGGGCAACGGAGGCACTGAAGCTTTCTTT. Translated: CASTGNGGTEAFF.

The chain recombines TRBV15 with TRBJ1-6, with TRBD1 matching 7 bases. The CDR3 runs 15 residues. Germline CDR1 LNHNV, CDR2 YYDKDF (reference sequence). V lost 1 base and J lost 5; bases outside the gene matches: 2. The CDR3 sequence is CATSRGDRDNSPLHF. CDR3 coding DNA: TGTGCCACCAGCAGAGGCGACAGGGATAATTCACCCCTCCACTTT.

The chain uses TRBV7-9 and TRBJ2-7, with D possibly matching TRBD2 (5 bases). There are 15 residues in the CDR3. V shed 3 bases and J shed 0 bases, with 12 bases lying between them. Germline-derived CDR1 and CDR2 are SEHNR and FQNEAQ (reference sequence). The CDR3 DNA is TGTGCCAGCAGCTTTGGGGAGTTAGGCTCCTACGAGCAGTACTTC. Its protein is CASSFGELGSYEQYF.

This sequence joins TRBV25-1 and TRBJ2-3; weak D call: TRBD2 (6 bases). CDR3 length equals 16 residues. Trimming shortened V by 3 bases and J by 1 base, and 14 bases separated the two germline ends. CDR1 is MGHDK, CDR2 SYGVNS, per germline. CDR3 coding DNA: TGTGCCAGCAGTGATACGGATGGGACTGGCACAGATACGCAGTATTTT. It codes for CASSDTDGTGTDTQYF.